This passage covers 13 T cell receptor beta chains from one sample sequenced in a study of blood T cell repertoires in COVID-19. Only in-frame clones appear in the TCRdb table, and some are missing; sequencing was by immunoSEQ multiplex PCR. Here the sample spans around 150,000 clones, about 80% being singletons. The sequencing sample was made of PBMCs or T cells enriched from blood (not recorded which). The receptors shown here come from a man between 50 and 59 years old who had recovered from COVID-19.

This chain connects TRBV7-2 to TRBJ2-1; D might be TRBD1 (5 bases). V lost 5 bases and J 0 bases, leaving 11 bases between the germline ends. CDR3 length equals 15 residues. Germline V gives CDR1 SGHTA, CDR2 FQGNSA. Written as DNA, the CDR3 is TGTGCCAGCAGCCAGACAGCCAGCTCCTACAATGAGCAGTTCTTC. Amino acid sequence: CASSQTASSYNEQFF.

This chain uses TRBV27 with TRBJ1-6; 9 bases map to TRBD1. V was pared by 3 bases and J by 7 bases, with 13 bases of the junction left unmatched. Germline V CDR1 and CDR2: MNHEY, SMNVEV (reference sequence). The CDR3 runs to 18 residues. Here the CDR3 reads CASSFRQGVFIGNSPLHF. The CDR3 DNA is TGTGCCAGCAGTTTCCGACAGGGGGTTTTTATTGGGAATTCACCCCTCCACTTT.

The V call is TRBV6-5, the J call TRBJ1-1; D possibly corresponds to TRBD1 (5 bases). Germline CDR1 reads MNHEY; CDR2 reads SVGAGI. This CDR3 has 14 amino acids. Trimming removed 2 bases at V and 2 bases at J, with 9 bases between. For the CDR3, the DNA is TGTGCCAGCAGTTACGGCGACAGCAACACTGAAGCTTTCTTT. Its protein product is CASSYGDSNTEAFF.

The V and J genes are TRBV6-5 and TRBJ2-5; 10 nucleotides line up with TRBD1. CDR1 and CDR2 (germline): MNHEY, SVGAGI. This CDR3 is built from 14 residues. After removal of 6 bases from V and 4 bases from J, the junction contained 5 bases not matched to a gene. DNA of the CDR3: TGTGCCAGCAGCGACAGGGGGCGCGGAGAGACCCAGTACTTC. Encoded protein: CASSDRGRGETQYF.

V and J are TRBV29-1 and TRBJ2-1, with TRBD2 matching over 7 bases. The CDR3 loop spans 15 amino acids. Germline lookup yields CDR1 SQVTM and CDR2 ANQGSEA. Losses at the gene ends were 1 base for V and 0 bases for J; bases not matched to a gene: 3. CDR3 in DNA: TGCAGCGTTGAAGGGGGCGGGGGCTCCTACAATGAGCAGTTCTTC. It specifies CSVEGGGGSYNEQFF.

The chain employs TRBV19 and TRBJ1-4; D is possibly TRBD1 (5 bases). From germline, CDR1 is LNHDA and CDR2 SQIVND (reference sequence). V lost 6 bases, J lost 0 bases, and 14 bases lay in between. The CDR3 contains 16 residues. The CDR3 region is CASRPYPGATNEKLFF. DNA for the CDR3: TGTGCCAGTAGACCCTACCCGGGGGCAACTAATGAAAAACTGTTTTTT. Supplemented by reference TRBV19 and TRBJ1-4, the full variable domain reads DGGITQSPKYLFRKEGQNVTLSCEQNLNHDAMYWYRQDPGQGLRLIYYSQIVNDFQKGDIAEGYSVSREKKESFPLTVTSAQKNPTAFYLCASRPYPGATNEKLFFGSGTQLSVL.

J is TRBJ1-2 and V is TRBV6-1, with D perhaps matching TRBD1 (6 bases). Germline V gene data show CDR1 as MNHNS and CDR2 as SASEGT. The CDR3 is 15 amino acids. The V end was cut by 2 bases, the J end by 1 base, with 11 bases between. The CDR3 here is CASSESVQGNYGYTF. CDR3 bases: TGTGCCAGCAGTGAATCGGTACAGGGTAACTATGGCTACACCTTC.

The chain couples TRBV25-1 to TRBJ2-1; D remains ambiguous. Germline V gives CDR1 MGHDK, CDR2 SYGVNS. The CDR3 length is 15 residues. V lost 4 bases, J lost 1 base, and 11 bases lay in between. The CDR3 region is CASSARRGSYNEQFF. The DNA of the CDR3 is TGTGCCAGCAGTGCAAGACGAGGATCCTACAATGAGCAGTTCTTC.

The rearrangement links TRBV5-6 to TRBJ2-1; possible D gene TRBD1, 6 bases. Germline V gene data show CDR1 as SGHDT and CDR2 as YYEEEE. The ends were cut back, 4 bases at V and 11 bases at J, with 19 bases in the middle. CDR3 length: 14 residues. CDR3 DNA sequence: TGTGCCAGCAGCACGCCGGACAGATCGGCTAAGCAGTTCTTC. It is translated as CASSTPDRSAKQFF.

The chain joins TRBV3-1 (or the pseudogene TRBV3-2) to TRBJ1-2, with D possibly being TRBD1 (6 bases). The CDR3 covers 17 residues. CDR1 is LGHDT, CDR2 YNNKEL, per germline (reference sequence). The germline V and J ends were trimmed by 2 bases and 4 bases, with 20 bases remaining between them. The CDR3 coding sequence is TGTGCCAGCAGCCAACTATCAGGGGCCCTAGCTTCCTATGGCTACACCTTC. Translated, it gives CASSQLSGALASYGYTF.

This chain joins TRBV2 and TRBJ2-1; D possibly corresponds to TRBD1 (5 bases). CDR3 length equals 18 residues. V dropped 2 bases and J dropped 5 bases, with 22 bases sitting between them. Germline values: CDR1 SNHLY, CDR2 FYNNEI. The CDR3 sequence: CASSESSRRQFPHNEQFF. In nucleotides, the CDR3 is TGTGCCAGCAGTGAAAGTTCTCGGAGACAGTTCCCCCACAATGAGCAGTTCTTC.

The chain couples TRBV7-2 to TRBJ2-2; possible D gene TRBD1, 6 bases. Looked up from germline, CDR1 is SGHTA and CDR2 is FQGNSA. This CDR3 is built from 14 residues. Trimming took off 5 bases at V and 6 bases at J, with 13 bases between the two ends. The CDR3 is CASSITTGSGELFF. CDR3 DNA: TGTGCCAGCAGCATTACAACAGGGTCCGGGGAGCTGTTTTTT.

This sequence joins TRBV18 and TRBJ1-6; a weak D match, TRBD1 (5 bases). This CDR3 has 15 amino acids. The germline V gene encodes CDR1 KGHSH and CDR2 LQKENI. V shed 3 bases and J shed 8 bases, with 14 bases lying between them. This CDR3 is CASSPRQLLHSPLHF. DNA for the CDR3: TGTGCCAGCTCACCGCGACAGCTATTGCATTCACCCCTCCACTTT.